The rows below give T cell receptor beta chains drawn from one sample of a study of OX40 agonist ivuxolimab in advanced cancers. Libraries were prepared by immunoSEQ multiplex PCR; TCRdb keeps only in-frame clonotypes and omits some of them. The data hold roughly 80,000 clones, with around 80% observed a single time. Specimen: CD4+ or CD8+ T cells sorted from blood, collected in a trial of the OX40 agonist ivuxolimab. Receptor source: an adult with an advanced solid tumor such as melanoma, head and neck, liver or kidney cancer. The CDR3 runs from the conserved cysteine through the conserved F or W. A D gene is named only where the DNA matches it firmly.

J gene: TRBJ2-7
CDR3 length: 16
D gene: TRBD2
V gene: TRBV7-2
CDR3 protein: CASSPRSGVEVYEQYF

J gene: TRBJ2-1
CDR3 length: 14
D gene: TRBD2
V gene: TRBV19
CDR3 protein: CASSDGGALDEQFF

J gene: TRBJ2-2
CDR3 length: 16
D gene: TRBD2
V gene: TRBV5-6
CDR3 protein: CASSPVGAGDTGELFF

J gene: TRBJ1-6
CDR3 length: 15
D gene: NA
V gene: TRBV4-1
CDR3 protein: CASSQETFYNSPLHF

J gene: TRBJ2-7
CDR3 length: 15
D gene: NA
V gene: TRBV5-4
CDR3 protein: CASSLRGGPGYEQYF

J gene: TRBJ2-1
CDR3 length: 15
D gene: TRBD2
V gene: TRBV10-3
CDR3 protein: CAISESGRGGNEQFF

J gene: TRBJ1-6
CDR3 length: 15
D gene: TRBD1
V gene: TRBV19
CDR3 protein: CASSIGGTGESPLHF

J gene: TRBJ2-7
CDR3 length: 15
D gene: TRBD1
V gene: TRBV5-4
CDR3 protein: CASSHGQGATYEQYF

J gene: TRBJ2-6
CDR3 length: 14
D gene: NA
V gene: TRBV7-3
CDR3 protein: CASSLSSGANVLTF

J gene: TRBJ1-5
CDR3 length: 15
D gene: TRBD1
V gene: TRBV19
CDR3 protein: CASSTDRDFGQPQHF

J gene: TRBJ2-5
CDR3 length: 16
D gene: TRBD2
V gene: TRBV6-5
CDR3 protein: CASSYSTSGGQETQYF

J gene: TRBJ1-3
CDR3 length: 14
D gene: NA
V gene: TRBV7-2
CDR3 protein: CASSLGMTGNTIYF

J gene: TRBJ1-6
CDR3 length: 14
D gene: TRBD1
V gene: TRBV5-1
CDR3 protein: CASSPDRGNSPLHF

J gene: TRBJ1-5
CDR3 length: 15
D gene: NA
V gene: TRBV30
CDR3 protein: CAWSAAGITGQPQHF

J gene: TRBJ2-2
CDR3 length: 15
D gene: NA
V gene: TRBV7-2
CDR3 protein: CASSLSRASSGELFF

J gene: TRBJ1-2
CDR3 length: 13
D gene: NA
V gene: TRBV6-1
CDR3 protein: CASSEAGDYGYTF

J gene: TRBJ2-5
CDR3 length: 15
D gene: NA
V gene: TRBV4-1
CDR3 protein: CASSQGDGGRETQYF

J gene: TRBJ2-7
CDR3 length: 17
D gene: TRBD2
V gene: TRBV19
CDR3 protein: CASSAIFDWGLAYEQYF

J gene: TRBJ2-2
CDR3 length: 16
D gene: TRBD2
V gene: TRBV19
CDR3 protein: CASSPGLAGNTGELFF

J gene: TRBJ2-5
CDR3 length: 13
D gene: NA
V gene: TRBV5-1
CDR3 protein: CASSLEFGETQYF

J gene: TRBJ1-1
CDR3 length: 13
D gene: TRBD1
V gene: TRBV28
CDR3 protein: CASITGGWTEAFF

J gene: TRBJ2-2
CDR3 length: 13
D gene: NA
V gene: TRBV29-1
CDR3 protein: CSVRVSGTGELFF

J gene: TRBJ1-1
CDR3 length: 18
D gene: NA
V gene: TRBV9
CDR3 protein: CASSEALTLDSQNTEAFF

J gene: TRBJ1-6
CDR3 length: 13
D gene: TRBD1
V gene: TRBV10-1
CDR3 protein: CAKLTGWNSPLHF

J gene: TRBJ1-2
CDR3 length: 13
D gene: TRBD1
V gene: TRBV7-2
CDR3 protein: CASSSRQGNGYTF

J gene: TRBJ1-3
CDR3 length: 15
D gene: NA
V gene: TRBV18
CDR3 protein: CASSAGTNSGNTIYF

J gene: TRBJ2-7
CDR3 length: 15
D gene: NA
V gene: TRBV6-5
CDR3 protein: CASSYSFGRGSEQYF

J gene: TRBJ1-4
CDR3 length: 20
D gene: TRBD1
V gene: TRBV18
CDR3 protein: CASSLTLLQGTRGANEKLFF

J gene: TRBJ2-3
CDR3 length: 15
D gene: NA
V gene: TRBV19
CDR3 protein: CASSIRGHVPDTQYF

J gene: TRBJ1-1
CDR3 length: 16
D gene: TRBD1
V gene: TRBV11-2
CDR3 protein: CASSLVTGGWGTEAFF

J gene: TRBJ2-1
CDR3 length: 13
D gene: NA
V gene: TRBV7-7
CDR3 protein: CASSVAGNNEQFF

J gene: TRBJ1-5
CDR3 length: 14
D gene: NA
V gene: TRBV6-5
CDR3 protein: CASRAGRNDQPQHF

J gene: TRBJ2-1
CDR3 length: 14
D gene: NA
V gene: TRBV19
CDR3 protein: CASSPPRAGVEQFF

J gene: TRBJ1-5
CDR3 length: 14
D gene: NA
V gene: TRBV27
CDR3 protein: CASSSRPGNQPQHF

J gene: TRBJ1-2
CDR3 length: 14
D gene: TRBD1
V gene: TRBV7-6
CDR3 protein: CASSFSDRGTGYTF

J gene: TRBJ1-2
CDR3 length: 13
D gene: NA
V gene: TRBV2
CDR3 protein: CASRSTVLYGYTF

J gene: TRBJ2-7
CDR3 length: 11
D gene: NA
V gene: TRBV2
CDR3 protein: CASSVLYEQYF

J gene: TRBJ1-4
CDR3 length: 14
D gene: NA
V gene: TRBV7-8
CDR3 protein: CASSLGGVREKLFF

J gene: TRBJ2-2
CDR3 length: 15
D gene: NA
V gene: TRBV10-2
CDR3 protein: CASSIVLPGTGELFF

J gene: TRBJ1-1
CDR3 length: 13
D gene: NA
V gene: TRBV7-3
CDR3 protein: CASSWTVNTEAFF

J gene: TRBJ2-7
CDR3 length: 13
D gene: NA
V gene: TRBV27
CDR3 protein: CASAADLRNEQYF

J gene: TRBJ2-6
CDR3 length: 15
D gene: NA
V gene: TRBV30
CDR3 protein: CAWRDVLSGANVLTF

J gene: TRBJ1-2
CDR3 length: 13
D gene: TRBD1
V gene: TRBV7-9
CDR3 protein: CASSFEGAIGYTF

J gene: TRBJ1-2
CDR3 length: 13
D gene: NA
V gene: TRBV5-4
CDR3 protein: CASSPGTEHGYTF

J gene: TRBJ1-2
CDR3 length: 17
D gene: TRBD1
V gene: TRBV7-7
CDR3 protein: CASSKSPPGQCLYGYTF

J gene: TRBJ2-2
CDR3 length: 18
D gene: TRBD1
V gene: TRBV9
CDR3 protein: CASSAVGGTGPNTGELFF

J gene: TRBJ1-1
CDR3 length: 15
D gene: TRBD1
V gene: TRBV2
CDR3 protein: CASSEVPGQGTEAFF

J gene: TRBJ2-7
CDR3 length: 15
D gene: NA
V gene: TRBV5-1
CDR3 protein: CASSPRGANSYEQYF

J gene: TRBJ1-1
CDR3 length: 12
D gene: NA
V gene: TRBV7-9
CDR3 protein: CASSLEEAGAFF

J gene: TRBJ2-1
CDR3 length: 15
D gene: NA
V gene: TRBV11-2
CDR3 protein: CASSLVGTGYNEQFF

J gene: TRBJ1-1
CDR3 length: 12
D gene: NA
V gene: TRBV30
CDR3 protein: CAWNGVNTEAFF

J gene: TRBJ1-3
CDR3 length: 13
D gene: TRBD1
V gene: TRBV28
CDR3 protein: CASRGQGRNTIYF

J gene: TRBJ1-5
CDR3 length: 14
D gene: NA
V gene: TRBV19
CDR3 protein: CASSTQGNGQPQHF